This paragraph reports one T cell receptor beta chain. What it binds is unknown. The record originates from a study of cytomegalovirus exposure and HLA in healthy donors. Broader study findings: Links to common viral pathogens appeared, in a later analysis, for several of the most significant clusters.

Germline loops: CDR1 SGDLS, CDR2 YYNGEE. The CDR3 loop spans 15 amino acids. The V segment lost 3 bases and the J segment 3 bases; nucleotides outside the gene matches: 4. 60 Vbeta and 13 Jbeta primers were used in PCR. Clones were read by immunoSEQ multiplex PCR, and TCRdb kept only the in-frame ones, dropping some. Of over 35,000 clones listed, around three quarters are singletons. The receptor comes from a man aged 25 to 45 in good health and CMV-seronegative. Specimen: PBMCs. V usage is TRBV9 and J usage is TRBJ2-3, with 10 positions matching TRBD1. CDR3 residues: CASSAGQGLTDTQYF. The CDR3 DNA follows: TGTGCCAGCAGCGCGGGACAGGGGTTGACAGATACGCAGTATTTT.